One and the same sample provided the 28 T cell receptor beta chains below, sequenced in a study of blood T cell repertoires in COVID-19. Sequenced by immunoSEQ multiplex PCR; TCRdb stores in-frame clones only, minus some. Of about 250,000 clones detected, around 83% appear once; the ten largest clones hold roughly 8.7%. The specimen was peripheral blood. Every receptor here comes from a man aged 35 to 55 with active or convalescent COVID-19.

This sequence joins TRBV11-3 and TRBJ1-1; possible D gene TRBD1, 6 bases. V lost 5 bases and J 4 bases, leaving 11 bases between the germline ends. CDR1 is SGHNT, CDR2 YENEEA, per germline. This CDR3 is 13 amino acids long. CDR3 in amino acids: CASSPGVGTEAFF. Here the CDR3 DNA reads TGTGCCAGCAGCCCAGGGGTCGGCACTGAAGCTTTCTTT.

This clone occurred a few times. The genes are TRBV27 and TRBJ1-1; D is unclear. V lost 2 bases and J lost 4, with 8 bases in between. In germline, CDR1 is MNHEY, CDR2 SMNVEV (reference sequence). The CDR3 runs to 13 residues. CDR3 DNA sequence: TGTGCCAGCAGTTTAGTTAGGAGCACTGAAGCTTTCTTT. It specifies CASSLVRSTEAFF.

This clone has just a few counts. The gene calls are TRBV11-3 and TRBJ1-1; D may be TRBD1 (5 bases). V lost 0 bases, J lost 0 bases, and 11 bases lay in between. CDR1 is SGHNT and CDR2 is YENEEA in the germline V gene. The CDR3 runs to 16 residues. The CDR3 region has the DNA TGTGCCAGCAGCTTAGATTCAGGGCGTATGAACACTGAAGCTTTCTTT. As protein: CASSLDSGRMNTEAFF.

The genes are TRBV6-6 and TRBJ2-3; no reliable D call. CDR1 is MNHNY, CDR2 SVGAGI, per germline (reference sequence). V was shortened by 4 bases and J by 0 bases, with 2 bases between the two germline ends. The CDR3 extends over 12 amino acids. The CDR3 protein is CASSLSTDTQYF. The CDR3 DNA follows: TGTGCCAGCAGTTTAAGCACAGATACGCAGTATTTT.

This clone was recorded a few times. This sequence joins TRBV7-2 and TRBJ1-3; 7 positions agree with TRBD1. CDR3 length: 16 amino acids. V was pared by 1 base and J by 0 bases, with 3 bases of the junction left unmatched. Germline V gene sequence: CDR1 SGHTA, CDR2 FQGNSA. This chain's CDR3 is CASSLEGASSGNTIYF. The CDR3 nucleotides are TGTGCCAGCAGCTTAGAGGGGGCGAGCTCTGGAAACACCATATATTTT.

The chain employs TRBV19 and TRBJ1-3; D gene uncertain. In germline, CDR1 is LNHDA, CDR2 SQIVND (reference sequence). Trimming left V 7 bases short and J 0 bases short, with 7 bases between. This CDR3 has 13 amino acids. The CDR3 protein is CASKWASGNTIYF. The CDR3 DNA is TGTGCCAGTAAGTGGGCCTCTGGAAACACCATATATTTT.

This sequence joins TRBV25-1 and TRBJ1-1, with 9 bases fitting TRBD1. The CDR3 runs to 14 residues. The germline CDR1 and CDR2 sequences are MGHDK and SYGVNS. The V gene end was trimmed by 6 bases and the J gene end by 1 base; junction bases not matched to a gene: 3. The CDR3 loop reads CASRGTGQNTEAFF. CDR3 coding DNA: TGTGCCAGCAGGGGGACAGGGCAGAACACTGAAGCTTTCTTT.

This chain connects TRBV30 to TRBJ2-7; 12 bases agree with TRBD2. CDR1 and CDR2 (germline): GTSNPN, SVGIG (reference sequence). The J segment lost 7 bases and the V segment lost 6 bases, leaving 4 bases of the junction unmatched. This CDR3 contains 12 residues. CDR3 region: CACHLAGGEQYF. CDR3 nucleotides: TGTGCCTGTCACCTAGCGGGAGGGGAGCAGTACTTC.

This sequence joins TRBV7-2 and TRBJ1-4; a weak D match, TRBD1 (5 bases). The CDR3 loop spans 15 amino acids. The ends were cut back, 5 bases at V and 6 bases at J, with 16 bases in the middle. Germline V lookup: CDR1 SGHTA, CDR2 FQGNSA. This chain's CDR3 is CASSPVRRGDEKLFF. CDR3 sequence (DNA): TGTGCCAGCAGCCCCGTTCGGAGGGGCGATGAAAAACTGTTTTTT.

The chain is built from TRBV30 and TRBJ1-5; maybe TRBD1 (6 bases). This CDR3 comprises 14 residues. Trimming stripped 2 bases from V and 3 bases from J, with 11 bases between. Germline values: CDR1 GTSNPN, CDR2 SVGIG (reference sequence). The CDR3 spells CAWSSGEFNQPQHF. The CDR3 nucleotides are TGTGCCTGGAGTTCAGGGGAATTCAATCAGCCCCAGCATTTT.

The rearrangement links TRBV5-5 to TRBJ1-2; D unresolved. The CDR3 extends over 12 amino acids. Germline V CDR1 and CDR2: SGHKS, YYEKEE (reference sequence). V was pared by 0 bases and J by 7 bases, with 7 bases between. CDR3 DNA: TGTGCCAGCAGCTTGGATTCGGGTGGCTACACCTTC. It specifies CASSLDSGGYTF.

This clone was counted once. The chain joins TRBV28 to TRBJ2-3; 7 bases match TRBD2. This CDR3 is built from 17 residues. The germline gives CDR1 MDHEN, CDR2 SYDVKM. The V and J ends lost 3 bases and 6 bases, in that order; junction bases with no gene match: 15. The CDR3 is CASSLRGIAGRGDTQYF. The CDR3 nucleotides read TGTGCCAGCAGTTTGAGAGGTATAGCGGGCCGTGGGGATACGCAGTATTTT.

This sequence joins TRBV4-3 and TRBJ1-6; 9 bases map to TRBD1. With V trimmed by 0 bases and J by 10 bases, 10 bases remained unmatched. Germline assignment: CDR1 LGHNA and CDR2 YSLEER. The CDR3 is 17 residues long. The DNA of the CDR3 is TGCGCCAGCAGCCAAGAACGGGTACAGGGGGCGCGGTCACCCCTCCACTTT. Its translation is CASSQERVQGARSPLHF.

This chain links TRBV12-2 with TRBJ2-3; TRBD2, as called in the table, went unchecked against the DNA. TRBV12-2 is labeled a pseudogene. The CDR3 totals 16 residues. The CDR3 DNA reads TGTGCAAGTCGCTTAGGGGAGGCAGGCCAAGGGGATACGCAGTATTTT. Translated: CASRLGEAGQGDTQYF.

The genes are TRBV5-4 and TRBJ1-2, with D maybe TRBD1 (5 bases). CDR1 and CDR2 from the germline V gene are SGHNT and YYREEE (reference sequence). The CDR3 has 13 amino acids. V dropped 4 bases and J dropped 4 bases, with 11 bases sitting between them. The CDR3 loop reads CASSQGGVYGYTF. DNA for the CDR3: TGTGCCAGCAGCCAGGGCGGAGTCTATGGCTACACCTTC.

As regards this clone: Distinct nucleotide sequences in the sample also encode this CDR3. This sequence joins TRBV5-4 and TRBJ1-2; D might be TRBD1 (6 bases). The germline V gene encodes CDR1 SGHNT and CDR2 YYREEE (reference sequence). V was clipped by 0 bases and J by 2 bases, with 11 bases between them. The CDR3 length is 15 residues. As DNA, the CDR3 is TGTGCCAGCAGCTTGGCGTCAGGGGCGAACTATGGCTACACCTTC. Translating it yields CASSLASGANYGYTF.

J is TRBJ2-3 and V is TRBV27; unclear D gene. V shed 0 bases and J shed 2 bases, with 6 bases lying between them. Per the germline V gene, CDR1 is MNHEY and CDR2 is SMNVEV (reference sequence). This CDR3 is 14 amino acids long. The DNA for the CDR3 is TGTGCCAGCAGTTTATCTAGAATCACAGATACGCAGTATTTT. Translated, it gives CASSLSRITDTQYF.

The chain employs TRBV29-1 and TRBJ2-3; no reliable D call. Germline CDR1 is SQVTM and CDR2 is ANQGSEA. The CDR3 runs 12 residues. Trimming took off 5 bases at V and 2 bases at J, with 8 bases between the two ends. CDR3 amino acids: CSVPRLTDTQYF. The CDR3 coding sequence is TGCAGCGTTCCGAGACTCACAGATACGCAGTATTTT.

This chain links TRBV11-2 with TRBJ2-7; 7 nucleotides line up with TRBD1. The germline V gene has CDR1 SGHAT and CDR2 FQNNGV. With 8 bases clipped from V and 3 bases from J, the junction kept 7 bases outside the gene matches. This CDR3 spans 13 amino acids. CDR3 sequence reads: CASCQGTDYEQYF. The CDR3 nucleotides are TGTGCCAGCTGCCAGGGGACAGACTACGAGCAGTACTTC.

This sequence joins TRBV6-2 or TRBV6-3 and TRBJ2-3, with TRBD1 matching over 7 bases. CDR1 MNHEY and CDR2 SVGEGT come from the germline V gene. The CDR3 runs 14 residues. J lost 1 base, V lost 6 bases, and 4 bases had no gene match. The CDR3, as DNA: TGTGCCAGCAGCGGACAGGCCCGCACAGATACGCAGTATTTT. This gives the protein CASSGQARTDTQYF.

The chain recombines TRBV12-3 or TRBV12-4 with TRBJ2-7, with 7 nucleotides matching TRBD1. Trimming at V came to 3 bases and at J to 5 bases, leaving 4 bases not matched to a gene. The CDR3 is 13 amino acids. The CDR3 bases are TGTGCCAGCAGTTTGCCAGGGGGAGACGAGCAGTACTTC. Translating it yields CASSLPGGDEQYF.

This clone was detected a few times. The chain has TRBV4-1 and TRBJ1-3; D gene ambiguous. The V gene's germline CDR1 is MGHRA and CDR2 YSYEKL. V was pared by 0 bases and J by 0 bases, with 9 bases between. There are 16 residues in the CDR3. CDR3 coding DNA: TGCGCCAGCAGCCAAGAGAGCCGGTCCTCTGGAAACACCATATATTTT. It translates to CASSQESRSSGNTIYF.

The chain uses TRBV6-2 or TRBV6-3 and TRBJ2-6; D uncertain. The V gene lost 0 bases and the J gene lost 4 bases, with 10 bases spanning the gap. The CDR3 is 16 amino acids. Germline V gives CDR1 MNHEY, CDR2 SVGEGT. DNA of the CDR3: TGTGCCAGCAGTTACTCGAGCTTTTCGGGGGCCAACGTCCTGACTTTC. As protein: CASSYSSFSGANVLTF.

The chain is built from TRBV14 and TRBJ1-3; D ambiguous. The V end was cut by 1 base, the J end by 1 base, with 20 bases between. Germline loops: CDR1 SGHDN, CDR2 FVKESK. The CDR3 has 19 amino acids. The CDR3, as DNA: TGTGCCAGCAGCCAAGTAGGAGGACCTTCAAGGTGGTCTGGAAACACCATATATTTT. It codes for CASSQVGGPSRWSGNTIYF.

This chain links TRBV6-5 with TRBJ2-5; D is possibly TRBD2 (5 bases). CDR1 MNHEY and CDR2 SVGAGI come from the germline V gene. Trimming cost V 5 bases and J 3 bases, with 10 bases left between them. CDR3 length: 13 amino acids. The CDR3 is CASSPREKETQYF. The CDR3 bases are TGTGCCAGCAGTCCCCGGGAAAAAGAGACCCAGTACTTC.

The genes are TRBV6-5 and TRBJ1-1; 7 bases align to TRBD1. Germline-derived CDR1 and CDR2 are MNHEY and SVGAGI. V dropped 2 bases and J dropped 5; count of bases not matched to a gene: 5. The CDR3 covers 14 residues. CDR3 nucleotides: TGTGCCAGCAGTTACAGGGGGCTTATGACTGAAGCTTTCTTT. Protein product: CASSYRGLMTEAFF.

The genes are TRBV30 and TRBJ2-3; D might be TRBD1 (6 bases). CDR1 and CDR2 from the germline V gene are GTSNPN and SVGIG (reference sequence). V shed 0 bases and J shed 2 bases, with 21 bases lying between them. The CDR3 consists of 18 residues. CDR3 in DNA: TGTGCCTGGAGTGTACCTTGGGCAGGGGTTTCTCACACAGATACGCAGTATTTT. Translated: CAWSVPWAGVSHTDTQYF. The whole variable domain, remainder taken from reference TRBV30 and TRBJ2-3, is SQTIHQWPATLVQPVGSPLSLECTVEGTSNPNLYWYRQAAGRGLQLLFYSVGIGQISSEVPQNLSASRPQDRQFILSSKKLLLSDSGFYLCAWSVPWAGVSHTDTQYFGPGTRLTVL.

J is TRBJ1-1 and V is TRBV18; D is unresolved. V lost 4 bases and J lost 4, with 13 bases in between. Germline V CDR1 and CDR2: KGHSH, LQKENI. The CDR3 contains 14 residues. DNA of the CDR3: TGTGCCAGCTCACTAACAGCAGAGTCCACTGAAGCTTTCTTT. Its protein is CASSLTAESTEAFF.